The clone carrying this TCR beta chain is a singleton in its sample. Antigen: not known. These data originate in a study of shared clonotypes between healthy human individuals. Study-level findings and limits: Estimated richness was generally greater in naive than memory subsets. Against clonotypes common to all four donors, non-shared ones had lower generation probabilities.

This CDR3 region has 16 residues. Trimming at V came to 2 bases and at J to 0 bases, leaving 6 bases not matched to a gene. Germline V gives CDR1 SGHTA, CDR2 FQGNSA. Data came from immunoSEQ multiplex PCR; TCRdb stores just in-frame clones and leaves some out. Among 2,100,000 or so clones listed, under 97% were seen once. Recent vaccinations or acute infections were absent in the healthy HIV-negative adult donors. Material for sequencing was naive CD4+ T cells sorted from blood. The subset is: CD45RA+ positively selected. The origin of this receptor is a man aged 18 to 30 in good health. J is TRBJ2-7 and V is TRBV7-2; TRBD2 matches at 8 bases. The DNA of the CDR3 is TGTGCCAGCAGCTTAACTAGCGGACTTAACTCCTACGAGCAGTACTTC. It translates to CASSLTSGLNSYEQYF.